The clone carrying this TCR beta chain came up many times. No antigen is known for it. The CDR3 is 12 amino acids. Per the germline V gene, CDR1 is MNHEY and CDR2 is SVGAGI. The J segment lost 13 bases and the V segment lost 6 bases, leaving 12 bases of the junction unmatched. This sample stems from a study of neurological immune-mediated disorders. Study-wide points: No CDR3 amino acid sequences were shared by expanded clones across subjects, suggesting private repertoires in all groups. The study phylogenetically grouped the repertoires of 18 of 34 multiple sclerosis patients into one related-CDR3 cluster, a possible signature.

The cDNA came from 5'RACE with 10-nucleotide random UMIs. TCRdb re-called the 5' RACE reads through MiXCR, storing one row per CDR3 protein. This repertoire shows 90,000 to 150,000 distinct CDR3 sequences, roughly 3.2% found once; its top ten account for over 1%. The origin of this receptor is a woman aged 25 to 45 with multiple sclerosis. The gene calls are TRBV6-5 and TRBJ2-7; 7 bases agree with TRBD1. The sample comprised PBMCs. The CDR3 sequence: CASRPPGQTFYF. Written as DNA, the CDR3 is TGTGCCAGCAGACCCCCGGGACAGACGTTCTACTTC.